This passage covers 31 T cell receptor beta chains from one sample sequenced in a study of T cell repertoires in cytomegalovirus infection. Their antigens are not known. TCRdb analysed the reads with MiXCR anew, one entry per CDR3 protein. The table includes 360,000 or so distinct CDR3 sequences, just under 35% detected once. This specimen consisted of cultured PBMCs, obtained from culture after CMV antigen stimulation. The receptors were gathered from a human donor in good health (CMV status not recorded). Some clones in this sample may be carry-over from other donors' samples.

This clonotype occurred a few times. The chain joins TRBV6-1 to TRBJ2-7; D unresolved. CDR1 MNHNS and CDR2 SASEGT come from the germline V gene. V was clipped by 3 bases and J by 2 bases, with 11 bases between them. The CDR3 extends over 14 amino acids. CDR3 sequence reads: CASSEAVKTYEQYV. For the CDR3, the DNA is TGTGCCAGCAGTGAGGCAGTGAAAACCTACGAGCAGTACGTC.

The V gene is TRBV7-2, the J gene TRBJ2-1; 7 bases map to TRBD2. Germline V gene sequence: CDR1 SGHTA, CDR2 FQGNSA. J lost 5 bases, V lost 3 bases, and 1 base had no gene match. The CDR3 totals 13 residues. CDR3 region: CASSFGGNNEQFF. CDR3 sequence (DNA): TGTGCCAGCAGCTTCGGGGGGAACAATGAGCAGTTCTTC. The full variable domain, rest sourced from reference TRBV7-2 and TRBJ2-1, is GAGVSQSPSNKVTEKGKDVELRCDPISGHTALYWYRQSLGQGLEFLIYFQGNSAPDKSGLPSDRFSAERTGGSVSTLTIQRTQQEDSAVYLCASSFGGNNEQFFGPGTRLTVL.

The chain links TRBV12-3 or TRBV12-4 to TRBJ1-2; 8 bases fit TRBD1. The CDR3 is made up of 14 amino acids. V lost 7 bases, J lost 7 bases, and 11 bases stayed unmatched. The CDR3 DNA is TGTGCCAGCACTAAGCAGGGGGCATATAGTGGCTACACCTTC. Protein sequence: CASTKQGAYSGYTF.

This clonotype has just a few counts. The chain carries TRBV7-9 and TRBJ2-1; 8 nucleotides match TRBD2. The junction had 5 bases not matched to a gene; V was cut back by 3 bases and J by 4 bases. This CDR3 is 15 amino acids long. Germline V lookup: CDR1 SEHNR, CDR2 FQNEAQ (reference sequence). The CDR3 reads CASSLGVAGYNEQFF. Here the CDR3 DNA reads TGTGCCAGCAGCTTGGGAGTAGCGGGGTACAATGAGCAGTTCTTC.

In this sample, this clonotype turned up a few times. The V gene is TRBV6-2 or TRBV6-3, the J gene TRBJ2-7; no definite D call. From germline, CDR1 is MNHEY and CDR2 SVGEGT. The CDR3 length is 14 residues. Trimming stripped 5 bases from V and 7 bases from J, with 18 bases between. The CDR3, as DNA: TGTGCCAGCAGTCTAACTGGACGGGCCTGGGAGCAGTACTTC. Protein: CASSLTGRAWEQYF.

V and J are TRBV7-9 and TRBJ1-3; the D is unclear. Trimming cost V 9 bases and J 8 bases, with 8 bases left between them. The germline CDR1 and CDR2 sequences are SEHNR and FQNEAQ (reference sequence). The CDR3 is 10 amino acids. CDR3 nucleotide sequence: TGTGCCAGTGCCAGAGACACCATATATTTT. This gives the protein CASARDTIYF.

This chain links TRBV6-2 or TRBV6-3 with TRBJ2-1; maybe TRBD1 (5 bases). Germline CDR1 reads MNHEY; CDR2 reads SVGEGT. Trimming pared 6 bases from V and 8 bases from J, leaving 14 bases between. The CDR3 is 13 amino acids. The CDR3 bases are TGTGCCAGCAGACTACAGGTTTTCGATGAGCAGTTCTTC. Amino acid sequence: CASRLQVFDEQFF.

This chain links TRBV28 with TRBJ2-7; 11 bases align to TRBD1. The junction had 7 bases not matched to a gene; V was cut back by 6 bases and J by 6 bases. Germline lookup yields CDR1 MDHEN and CDR2 SYDVKM. The CDR3 loop spans 14 amino acids. The CDR3 is CASRSGGTGGEQYF. In nucleotides, the CDR3 is TGTGCCAGCAGAAGCGGGGGGACAGGGGGCGAGCAGTACTTC.

This clonotype was detected a few times. V usage is TRBV7-2 and J usage is TRBJ1-4, with D possibly matching TRBD1 (5 bases). Germline CDR1 is SGHTA and CDR2 is FQGNSA. V gave up 2 bases and J gave up 5 bases, with 12 bases separating them. The CDR3 length is 15 residues. The chain's CDR3 is CASSLNQGPNEKLFF. The CDR3 DNA sequence: TGTGCCAGCAGCTTAAATCAGGGCCCAAATGAAAAACTGTTTTTT.

CDR3 sequence reads: CASTRIGRGRGTEAFF. The CDR3 nucleotides are TGTGCCAGCACCCGGATCGGGAGAGGGAGGGGAACTGAAGCTTTCTTT. The chain has TRBV28 and TRBJ1-1; the D gene is possibly TRBD1 (5 bases). Looked up from germline, CDR1 is MDHEN and CDR2 is SYDVKM. CDR3 length: 16 residues. Trimming took off 7 bases at V and 5 bases at J, with 23 bases between the two ends.

This chain joins TRBV19 and TRBJ1-5; D remains unclear. The CDR3 has 15 amino acids. V lost 0 bases, J lost 3 bases, and 9 bases lay in between. Germline V gene sequence: CDR1 LNHDA, CDR2 SQIVND (reference sequence). The CDR3 protein is CASSIDGQNNQPQHF. Here the CDR3 DNA reads TGTGCCAGTAGTATAGATGGTCAGAACAATCAGCCCCAGCATTTT.

This clonotype was found a few times. V is TRBV12-3 or TRBV12-4 and J is TRBJ2-3; D ambiguous. This CDR3 has 16 residues. With 1 base removed from V and 1 base from J, the gap between germline ends came to 12 bases. The CDR3 spells CASSLGLVEGTDTQYF. DNA for the CDR3: TGTGCCAGCAGTTTAGGCTTGGTTGAGGGCACAGATACGCAGTATTTT.

In its sample, this clonotype was seen many times. The chain uses TRBV20-1 and TRBJ1-1, with no clear D. Trimming removed 5 bases from V and 0 bases from J, with 10 bases in between. This CDR3 contains 13 residues. Germline CDR1 reads DFQATT; CDR2 reads SNEGSKA (reference sequence). The CDR3 region is CSAPSAMNTEAFF. The DNA of the CDR3 is TGCAGTGCTCCCTCGGCTATGAACACTGAAGCTTTCTTT.

This chain joins TRBV7-8 and TRBJ2-1; D is ambiguous. V gave up 5 bases and J gave up 5 bases, with 7 bases separating them. Per germline, CDR1 SGHVS and CDR2 FQNEAQ. There are 12 residues in the CDR3. For the CDR3, the DNA is TGTGCCAGCAGCCCGCGAAACAATGAGCAGTTCTTC. Protein product: CASSPRNNEQFF.

The sample holds one count of this clonotype. V is TRBV28 and J is TRBJ2-7, with TRBD1 matching over 7 bases. Germline-derived CDR1 and CDR2 are MDHEN and SYDVKM. CDR3 size: 14 residues. V gave up 2 bases and J gave up 4 bases; unmatched junction bases: 5. The CDR3 DNA reads as TGTGCCAGCAGTTTACAGGGGGATCGATACGAGCAGTACGTC. This sequence encodes CASSLQGDRYEQYV.

This clonotype was counted ten times or more. V gene TRBV7-2 combines with J gene TRBJ2-1; D is unresolved. V was clipped by 4 bases and J by 2 bases, with 9 bases between them. Germline V gene sequence: CDR1 SGHTA, CDR2 FQGNSA. This CDR3 has 14 residues. In DNA, the CDR3 is TGTGCCAGCAGCTATGACCCGACCTACAATGAGCAGTTCTTC. Its translation: CASSYDPTYNEQFF.

The rearrangement uses TRBV12-3 or TRBV12-4 and TRBJ2-1, with no clear D. CDR3 length: 14 amino acids. The V gene lost 5 bases and the J gene lost 10 bases, with 18 bases spanning the gap. CDR3: CASSPGILTQEQFF. Here the CDR3 DNA reads TGTGCCAGCAGTCCAGGAATTCTCACCCAAGAGCAGTTCTTC.

The chain employs TRBV7-2 and TRBJ2-1; D is possibly TRBD2 (6 bases). This CDR3 comprises 11 residues. Trimming left V 5 bases short and J 10 bases short, with 9 bases between. Germline CDR1 SGHTA, CDR2 FQGNSA. The CDR3 region has the DNA TGTGCCAGCAGCCCCCTAGCGGAGCAGTTCTTC. Amino acid sequence: CASSPLAEQFF.

Written as DNA, the CDR3 is TGTGCCAGCAGCCAAGTTTACGGCGGGAGCTCCCAGTTCTTC. Its protein product is CASSQVYGGSSQFF. This rearrangement joins TRBV14 to TRBJ2-1; 7 positions match TRBD2. The junction had 10 bases not matched to a gene; V was cut back by 1 base and J by 13 bases. The CDR3 is 14 amino acids. Germline CDR1 is SGHDN and CDR2 is FVKESK. Full variable domain (remainder filled in from reference TRBV14 and TRBJ2-1): EAGVTQFPSHSVIEKGQTVTLRCDPISGHDNLYWYRRVMGKEIKFLLHFVKESKQDESGMPNNRFLAERTGGTYSTLKVQPAELEDSGVYFCASSQVYGGSSQFFGPGTRLTVL.

The chain links TRBV18 to TRBJ2-3; 12 bases fit TRBD2. Germline values: CDR1 KGHSH, CDR2 LQKENI. The CDR3 is 15 amino acids. The trim removed 6 bases at V and 2 bases at J, leaving 3 bases unmatched. The CDR3 sequence: CASSGLAGSTDTQYF. As DNA, the CDR3 is TGTGCCAGCTCCGGACTAGCGGGGTCCACAGATACGCAGTATTTT.

This clonotype was observed at least ten times. The rearrangement joins TRBV7-2 to TRBJ2-3, with TRBD2 matching 12 bases. The CDR3 runs 16 residues. The V segment lost 3 bases and the J segment 6 bases; nucleotides outside the gene matches: 7. Looked up from germline, CDR1 is SGHTA and CDR2 is FQGNSA. The DNA for the CDR3 is TGTGCCAGCAGCTTTCCTAGCGGGAGGGTTTCGGATACGCAGTATTTT. It encodes CASSFPSGRVSDTQYF. Complete variable domain (other parts from reference TRBV7-2 and TRBJ2-3): GAGVSQSPSNKVTEKGKDVELRCDPISGHTALYWYRQSLGQGLEFLIYFQGNSAPDKSGLPSDRFSAERTGGSVSTLTIQRTQQEDSAVYLCASSFPSGRVSDTQYFGPGTRLTVL.

The chain is built from TRBV9 and TRBJ1-2; D not resolved. Trimming took off 0 bases at V and 8 bases at J, with 17 bases between the two ends. CDR1 is SGDLS and CDR2 is YYNGEE in the germline V gene. The CDR3 has 15 amino acids. CDR3 DNA: TGTGCCAGCAGCGTAGACCTCAGGATGGCGGGGGGCTACACCTTC. Its protein is CASSVDLRMAGGYTF.

V usage is TRBV7-2 and J usage is TRBJ2-1; 14 bases line up with TRBD2. CDR1 and CDR2 from the germline V gene are SGHTA and FQGNSA. The CDR3 length is 16 residues. After removal of 5 bases from V and 3 bases from J, the junction contained 3 bases not matched to a gene. In DNA form, the CDR3 reads TGTGCCAGCAGCCAGGGACTAGCGGGAGACTACAATGAGCAGTTCTTC. It specifies CASSQGLAGDYNEQFF.

This clonotype was detected many times. The chain is built from TRBV7-9 and TRBJ2-3; TRBD2 matches 9 bases. The V gene end was trimmed by 1 base and the J gene end by 2 bases; junction bases not matched to a gene: 16. The CDR3 contains 20 residues. Germline lookup yields CDR1 SEHNR and CDR2 FQNEAQ (reference sequence). The CDR3 region has the DNA TGTGCCAGCAGCTTAGTTCGGAGGCTAGCGGGACCCAAGTACACAGATACGCAGTATTTT. Residues: CASSLVRRLAGPKYTDTQYF.

V usage is TRBV27 and J usage is TRBJ1-2, with 9 bases fitting TRBD1. V gave up 5 bases and J gave up 8 bases; unmatched junction bases: 12. CDR1 is MNHEY, CDR2 SMNVEV, per germline (reference sequence). CDR3 size: 15 residues. The CDR3 DNA is TGTGCCAGCAGTGAACCGGGACAGGGCCTTAGGGGCTACACCTTC. It specifies CASSEPGQGLRGYTF.

This clonotype was counted a few times. The chain links TRBV7-8 to TRBJ2-5; TRBD2 matches 7 bases. The CDR3 is made up of 15 amino acids. Per the germline V gene, CDR1 is SGHVS and CDR2 is FQNEAQ. Losses at the gene ends were 5 bases for V and 4 bases for J; bases not matched to a gene: 10. CDR3 protein: CASSTGLVSSETQYF. The DNA of the CDR3 is TGTGCCAGCAGCACCGGACTAGTTTCGTCAGAGACCCAGTACTTC.

The sample holds many counts of this clonotype. The chain is built from TRBV7-2 and TRBJ2-3, with TRBD2 identical over 8 bases. There are 15 residues in the CDR3. The trim removed 6 bases at V and 4 bases at J, leaving 9 bases unmatched. Germline V gives CDR1 SGHTA, CDR2 FQGNSA. The CDR3 sequence is CASRLATSVSDTQYF. CDR3 sequence (DNA): TGTGCCAGCAGGCTCGCGACTAGCGTTTCAGATACGCAGTATTTT.

The rearrangement uses TRBV7-2 and TRBJ2-1; 10 nucleotides line up with TRBD2. V lost 6 bases and J lost 10; bases outside the gene matches: 9. Germline CDR1 SGHTA, CDR2 FQGNSA. The CDR3 is 14 residues long. The CDR3 spells CASRRSGGAFEQFF. As DNA, the CDR3 is TGTGCCAGCAGACGGAGCGGGGGGGCCTTCGAGCAGTTCTTC.

The CDR3: CASSWSGWAGTDTQYF. CDR3 nucleotides: TGTGCCAGCAGTTGGTCGGGATGGGCCGGCACAGATACGCAGTATTTT. The chain has TRBV27 and TRBJ2-3; a weak D match, TRBD2 (5 bases). Germline lookup yields CDR1 MNHEY and CDR2 SMNVEV (reference sequence). V shed 4 bases and J shed 1 base, with 15 bases lying between them. The length of the CDR3 is 16 residues.

This clonotype was detected ten times or more. The genes are TRBV4-3 and TRBJ1-2, with D possibly being TRBD1 (5 bases). Germline-derived CDR1 and CDR2 are LGHNA and YSLEER. The CDR3 covers 17 residues. Trimming pared 0 bases from V and 3 bases from J, leaving 17 bases between. CDR3 sequence: CASSQDTQGGQYYGYTF. The DNA of the CDR3 is TGCGCCAGCAGCCAAGATACCCAGGGAGGTCAATACTATGGCTACACCTTC.

This clonotype was recorded at least ten times. V is TRBV7-8 and J is TRBJ1-3, with no clear D. The V end was cut by 5 bases, the J end by 2 bases, with 7 bases between. Germline V gives CDR1 SGHVS, CDR2 FQNEAQ. CDR3 size: 13 residues. As DNA, the CDR3 is TGTGCCAGCAGCCTAAGCACTGGAAACACCATATATTTT. As protein: CASSLSTGNTIYF.